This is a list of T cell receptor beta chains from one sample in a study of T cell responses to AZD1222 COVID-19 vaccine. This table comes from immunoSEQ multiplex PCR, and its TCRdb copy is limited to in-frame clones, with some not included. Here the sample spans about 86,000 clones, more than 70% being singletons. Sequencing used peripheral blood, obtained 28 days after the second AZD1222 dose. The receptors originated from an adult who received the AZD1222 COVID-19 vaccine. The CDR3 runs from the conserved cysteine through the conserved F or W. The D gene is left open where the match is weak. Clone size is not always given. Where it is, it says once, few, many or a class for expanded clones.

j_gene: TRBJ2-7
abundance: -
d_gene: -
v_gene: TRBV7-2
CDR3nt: TGTGCCAGCAGCTTAGCGGGCGGGGCGCCCTACGAGCAGTACTTC
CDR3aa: CASSLAGGAPYEQYF

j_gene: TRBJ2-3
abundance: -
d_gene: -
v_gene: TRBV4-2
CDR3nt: TGTGCCAGCAGGGGGACTAGCACAGATACGCAGTATTTT
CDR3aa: CASRGTSTDTQYF

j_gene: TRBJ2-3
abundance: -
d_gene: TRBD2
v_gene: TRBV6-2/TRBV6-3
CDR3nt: TGTGCCAGCAGTGACGGGACTAGCGGGCGAAGTGTGGCAGATACGCAGTATTTT
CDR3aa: CASSDGTSGRSVADTQYF

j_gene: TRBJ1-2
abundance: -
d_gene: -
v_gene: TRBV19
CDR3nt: TGTGCCAGTAGTATTATGGCAGGCTATGGCTACACCTTC
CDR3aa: CASSIMAGYGYTF

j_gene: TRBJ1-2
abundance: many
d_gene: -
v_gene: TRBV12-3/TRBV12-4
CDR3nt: TGTGCCAGCAGTGGGGACGGTAACTATGGCTACACCTTC
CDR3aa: CASSGDGNYGYTF

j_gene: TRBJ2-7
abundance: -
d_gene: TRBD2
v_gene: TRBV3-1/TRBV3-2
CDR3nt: TGTGCCAGCAGCCAATCCAAACGGGGACTAGCGCTAAGGGAGCAGTACTTC
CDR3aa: CASSQSKRGLALREQYF

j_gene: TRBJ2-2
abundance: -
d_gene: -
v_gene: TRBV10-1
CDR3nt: TGCGCCAGCAGTCCCTACGCCACCGGGGAGCTGTTTTTT
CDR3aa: CASSPYATGELFF

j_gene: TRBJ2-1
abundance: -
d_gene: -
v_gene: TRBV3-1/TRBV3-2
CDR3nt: TGTGCCAGCAGCTCCCGGGCCGGGGGATCCTACAATGAGCAGTTCTTC
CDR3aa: CASSSRAGGSYNEQFF

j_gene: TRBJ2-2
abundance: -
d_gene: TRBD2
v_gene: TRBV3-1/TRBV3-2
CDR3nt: TGTGCCAGCAGCCACGGACTAGTCCCGAACACCGGGGAGCTGTTTTTT
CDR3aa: CASSHGLVPNTGELFF

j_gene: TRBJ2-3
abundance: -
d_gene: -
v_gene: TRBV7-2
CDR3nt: TGTGCCAGCAGCTTCTCAGGGACTGCAGATACGCAGTATTTT
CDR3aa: CASSFSGTADTQYF

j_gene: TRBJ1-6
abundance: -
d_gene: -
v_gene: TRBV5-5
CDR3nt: TGTGCCAGCAGCCCTCGCGAGGCGGGGGGGCCCTCACCCCTCCACTTT
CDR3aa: CASSPREAGGPSPLHF

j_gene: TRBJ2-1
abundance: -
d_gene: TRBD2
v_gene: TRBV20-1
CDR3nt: TGCAGTGCTAGTCTCCCGGGACTAGCGGGAGTCTACAATGAGCAGTTCTTC
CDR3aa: CSASLPGLAGVYNEQFF

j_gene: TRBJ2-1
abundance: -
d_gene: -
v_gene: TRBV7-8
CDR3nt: TGTGCCAGCAGCTTGGGCCTAGCGTCCTACAATGAGCAGTTCTTC
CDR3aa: CASSLGLASYNEQFF

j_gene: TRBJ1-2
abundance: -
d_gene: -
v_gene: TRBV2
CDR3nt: TGTGCCAGCAGTCAGGGATTTGGCTACACCTTC
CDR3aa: CASSQGFGYTF

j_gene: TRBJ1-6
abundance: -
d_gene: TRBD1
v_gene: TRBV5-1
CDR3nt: TGCGCCAGCAGCTTGGCCCAAGGACAGGGTAGTTCACCCCTCCACTTT
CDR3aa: CASSLAQGQGSSPLHF

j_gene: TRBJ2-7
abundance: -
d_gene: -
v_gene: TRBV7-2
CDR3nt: TGTGCCAGCAGCCCTTCCCCCACCGACTCCGAGCAGTACTTC
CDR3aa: CASSPSPTDSEQYF

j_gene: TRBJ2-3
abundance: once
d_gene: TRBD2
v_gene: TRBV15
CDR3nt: TGTGCCACCAGCAGAGATCGCTATCCGGCTAGCGGGAGCACAGATACGCAGTATTTT
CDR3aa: CATSRDRYPASGSTDTQYF

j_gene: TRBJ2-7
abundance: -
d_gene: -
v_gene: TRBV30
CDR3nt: TGTGCCTGGAGTGTTCGATCCCGAACCTACGAGCAGTACTTC
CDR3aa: CAWSVRSRTYEQYF

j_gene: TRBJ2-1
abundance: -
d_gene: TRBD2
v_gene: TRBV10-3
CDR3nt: TGTGCCACGAACCCCGGGACTAGCTCAAATGAGCAGTTCTTC
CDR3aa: CATNPGTSSNEQFF

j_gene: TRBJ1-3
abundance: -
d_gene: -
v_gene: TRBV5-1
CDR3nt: TGCGCCAGCAGCTTGGCCTGGACAACCCCGGGAAACACCATATATTTT
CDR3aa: CASSLAWTTPGNTIYF

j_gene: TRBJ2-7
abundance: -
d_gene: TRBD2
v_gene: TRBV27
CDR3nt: TGTGCCAGCAAGGGGCTAGCGGGCCAAGACTACGAGCAGTACTTC
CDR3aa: CASKGLAGQDYEQYF

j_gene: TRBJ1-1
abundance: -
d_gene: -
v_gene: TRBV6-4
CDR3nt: TGTGCCAGCAGTGTAGAGTTGAACACTGAAGCTTTCTTT
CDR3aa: CASSVELNTEAFF

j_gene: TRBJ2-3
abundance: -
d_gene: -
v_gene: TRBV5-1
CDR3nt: TGCGCCAGCAGCTTCTGGGCAGGGGGCACAGATACGCAGTATTTT
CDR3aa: CASSFWAGGTDTQYF

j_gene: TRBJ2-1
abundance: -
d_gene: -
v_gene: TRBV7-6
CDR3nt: TGTGCCAGCGGGACGAAACTGGATGAGCAGTTCTTC
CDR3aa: CASGTKLDEQFF

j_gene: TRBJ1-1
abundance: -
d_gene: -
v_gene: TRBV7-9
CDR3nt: TGTGCCAGCAGCTCGACGTGGGTTACTGAAGCTTTCTTT
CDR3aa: CASSSTWVTEAFF

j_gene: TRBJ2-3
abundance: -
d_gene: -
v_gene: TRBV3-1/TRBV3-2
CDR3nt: TGTGCCAGCAGCCAACAATTGGATGCGGCGACGCAGTATTTT
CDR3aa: CASSQQLDAATQYF

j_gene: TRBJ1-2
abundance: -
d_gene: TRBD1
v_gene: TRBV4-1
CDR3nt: TGCGCCAGCAGCCAACAGACAGGGGGCTATGGCTACACCTTC
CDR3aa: CASSQQTGGYGYTF

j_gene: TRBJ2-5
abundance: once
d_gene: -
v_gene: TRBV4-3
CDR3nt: TGCGCCAGCAGCCAAGAGCTTTGGGAGACCCAGTACTTC
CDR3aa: CASSQELWETQYF

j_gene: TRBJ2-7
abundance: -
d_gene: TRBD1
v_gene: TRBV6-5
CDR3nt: TGTGCCAGCAGAAGAGGGACAGGGTCGTACGAGCAGTACTTC
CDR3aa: CASRRGTGSYEQYF

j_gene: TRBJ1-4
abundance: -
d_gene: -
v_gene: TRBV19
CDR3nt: TGTGCCAGTAGTATCTCGGGTGAAAAACTGTTTTTT
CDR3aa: CASSISGEKLFF

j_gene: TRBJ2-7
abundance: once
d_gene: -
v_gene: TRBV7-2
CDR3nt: TGTGCCAGCAGCTCAGGCTCGGCAGACTATTCTTACGAGCAGTACTTC
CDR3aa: CASSSGSADYSYEQYF